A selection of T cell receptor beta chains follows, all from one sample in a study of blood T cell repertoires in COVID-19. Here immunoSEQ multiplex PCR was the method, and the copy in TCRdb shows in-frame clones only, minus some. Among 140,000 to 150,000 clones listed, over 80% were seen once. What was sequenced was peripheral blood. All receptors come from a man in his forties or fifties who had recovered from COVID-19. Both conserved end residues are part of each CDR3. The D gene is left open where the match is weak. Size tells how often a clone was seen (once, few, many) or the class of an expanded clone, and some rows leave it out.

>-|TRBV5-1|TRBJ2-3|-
CASSLDRGGVDTQYF
TGCGCCAGCAGCTTGGACCGGGGTGGTGTAGATACGCAGTATTTT
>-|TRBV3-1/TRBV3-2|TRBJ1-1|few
CASSQRNEAFF
TGTGCCAGCAGCCAGCGGAATGAAGCTTTCTTT
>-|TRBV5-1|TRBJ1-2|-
CASSLYANYGYTF
TGCGCCAGCAGCCTCTACGCTAACTATGGCTACACCTTC
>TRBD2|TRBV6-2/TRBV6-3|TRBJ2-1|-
CASSTPWASGVNEQFF
TGTGCCAGCAGCACCCCGTGGGCTAGCGGGGTTAATGAGCAGTTCTTC
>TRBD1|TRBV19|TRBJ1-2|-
CASSGPGTGTYGYTF
TGTGCCAGTAGTGGACCCGGGACAGGGACCTATGGCTACACCTTC
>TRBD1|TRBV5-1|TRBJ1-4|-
CASSLGQGAPNEKLFF
TGCGCCAGCAGCCTGGGACAGGGGGCTCCTAATGAAAAACTGTTTTTT
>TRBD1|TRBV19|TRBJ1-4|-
CATGQGATNEKLFF
TGTGCCACCGGACAGGGGGCAACTAATGAAAAACTGTTTTTT
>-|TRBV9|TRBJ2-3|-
CASSELTGTDTQYF
TGTGCCAGCAGTGAACTCACGGGGACAGATACGCAGTATTTT
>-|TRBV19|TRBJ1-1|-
CASSRKDSLNTEAFF
TGTGCCAGTAGTCGCAAGGACAGTTTGAACACTGAAGCTTTCTTT
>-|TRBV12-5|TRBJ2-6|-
CASGSRGSGANVLTF
TGTGCTAGTGGTTCAAGAGGCTCTGGGGCCAACGTCCTGACTTTC